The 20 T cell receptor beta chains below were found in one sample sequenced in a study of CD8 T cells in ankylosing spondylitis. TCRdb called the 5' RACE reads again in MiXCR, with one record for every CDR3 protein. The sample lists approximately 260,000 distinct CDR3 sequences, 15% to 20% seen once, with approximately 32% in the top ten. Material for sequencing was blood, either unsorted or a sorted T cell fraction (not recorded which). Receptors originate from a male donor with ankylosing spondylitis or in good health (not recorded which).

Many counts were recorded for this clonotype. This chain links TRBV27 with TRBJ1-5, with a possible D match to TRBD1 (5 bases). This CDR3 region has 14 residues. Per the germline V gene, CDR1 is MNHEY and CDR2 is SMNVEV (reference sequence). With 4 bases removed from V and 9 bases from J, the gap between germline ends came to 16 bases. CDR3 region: CASSSPGLGVPQHF. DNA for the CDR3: TGTGCCAGCAGTTCACCGGGACTGGGTGTGCCCCAGCATTTT.

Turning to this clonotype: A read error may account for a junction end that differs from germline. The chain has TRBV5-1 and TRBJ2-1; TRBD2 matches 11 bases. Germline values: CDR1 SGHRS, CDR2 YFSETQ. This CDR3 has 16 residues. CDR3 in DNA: TGCGCCAGCAGTTTGGCACTAGCGGGAGAGGGTCATGAGCAGTTCTTC. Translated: CASSLALAGEGHEQFF.

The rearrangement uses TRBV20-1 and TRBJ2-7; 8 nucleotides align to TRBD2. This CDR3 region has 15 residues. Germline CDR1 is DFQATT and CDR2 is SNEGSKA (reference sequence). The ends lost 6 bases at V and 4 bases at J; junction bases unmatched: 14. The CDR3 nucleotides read TGCAGTGCCCTTCCGGCTACGGGAGGGAATTACGAGCAGTACTTC. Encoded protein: CSALPATGGNYEQYF.

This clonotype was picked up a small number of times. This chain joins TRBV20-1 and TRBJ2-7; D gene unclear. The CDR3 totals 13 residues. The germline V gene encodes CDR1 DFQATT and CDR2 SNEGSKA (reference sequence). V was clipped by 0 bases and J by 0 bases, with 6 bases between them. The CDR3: CSARDTYSYEQYF. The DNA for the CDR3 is TGCAGTGCTAGAGACACATACTCCTACGAGCAGTACTTC.

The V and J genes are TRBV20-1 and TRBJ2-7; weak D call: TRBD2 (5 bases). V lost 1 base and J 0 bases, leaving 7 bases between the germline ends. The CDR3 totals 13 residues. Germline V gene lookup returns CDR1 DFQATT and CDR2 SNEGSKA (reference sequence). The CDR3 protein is CSARVRASYEQYF. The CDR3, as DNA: TGCAGTGCTAGAGTGAGGGCCTCCTACGAGCAGTACTTC.

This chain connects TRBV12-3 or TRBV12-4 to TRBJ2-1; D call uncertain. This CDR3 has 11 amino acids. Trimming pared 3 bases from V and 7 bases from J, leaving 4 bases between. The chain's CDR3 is CASSFANEQFF. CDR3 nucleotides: TGTGCCAGCAGTTTCGCTAATGAGCAGTTCTTC.

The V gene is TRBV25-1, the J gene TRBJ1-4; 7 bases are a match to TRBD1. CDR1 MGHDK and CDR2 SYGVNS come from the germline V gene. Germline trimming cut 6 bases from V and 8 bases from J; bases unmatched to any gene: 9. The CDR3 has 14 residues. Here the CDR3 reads CASSPGGGGEKLFF. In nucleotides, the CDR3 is TGTGCCAGCAGCCCAGGGGGAGGAGGGGAAAAACTGTTTTTT.

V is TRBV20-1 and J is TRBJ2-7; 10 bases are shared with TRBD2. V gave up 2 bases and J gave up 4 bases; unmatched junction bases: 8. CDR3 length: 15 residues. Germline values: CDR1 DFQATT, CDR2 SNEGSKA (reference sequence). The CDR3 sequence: CSARYASGSWYEQYF. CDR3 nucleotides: TGCAGTGCTAGATACGCTAGCGGGAGCTGGTACGAGCAGTACTTC.

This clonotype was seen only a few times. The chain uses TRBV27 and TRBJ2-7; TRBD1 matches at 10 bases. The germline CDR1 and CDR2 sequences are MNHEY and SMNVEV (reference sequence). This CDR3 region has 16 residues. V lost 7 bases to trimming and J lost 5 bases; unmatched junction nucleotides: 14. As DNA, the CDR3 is TGTGCCAGCACCACGCGTTTGGGGACAGGGGAGCACGAGCAGTACTTC. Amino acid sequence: CASTTRLGTGEHEQYF.

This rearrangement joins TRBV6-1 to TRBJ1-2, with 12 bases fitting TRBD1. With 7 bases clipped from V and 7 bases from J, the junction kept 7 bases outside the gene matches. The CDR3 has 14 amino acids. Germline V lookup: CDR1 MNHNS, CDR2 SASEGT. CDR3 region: CASNPGQGAGGYTF. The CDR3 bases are TGTGCCAGCAACCCGGGACAGGGGGCAGGTGGCTACACCTTC.

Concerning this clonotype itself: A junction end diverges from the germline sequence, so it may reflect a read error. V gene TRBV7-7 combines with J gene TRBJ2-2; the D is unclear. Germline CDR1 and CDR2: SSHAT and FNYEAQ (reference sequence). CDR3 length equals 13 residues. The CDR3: CASSLGEVGELFF. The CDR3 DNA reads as TGTGCTAGCAGCTTAGGAGAGGTCGGGGAGCTGTTTTTT.

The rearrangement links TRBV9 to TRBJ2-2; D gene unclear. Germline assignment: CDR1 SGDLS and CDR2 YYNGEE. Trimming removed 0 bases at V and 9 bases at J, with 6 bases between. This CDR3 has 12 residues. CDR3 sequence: CASSVDYRELFF. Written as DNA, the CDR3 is TGTGCCAGCAGCGTAGACTATCGGGAGCTGTTTTTT. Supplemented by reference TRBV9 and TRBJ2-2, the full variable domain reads DSGVTQTPKHLITATGQRVTLRCSPRSGDLSVYWYQQSLDQGLQFLIQYYNGEERAKGNILERFSAQQFPDLHSELNLSSLELGDSALYFCASSVDYRELFFGEGSRLTVL.

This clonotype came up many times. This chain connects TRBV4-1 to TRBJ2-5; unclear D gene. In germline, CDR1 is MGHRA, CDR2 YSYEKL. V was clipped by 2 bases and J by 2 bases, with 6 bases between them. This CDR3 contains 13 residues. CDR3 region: CASSQNLQETQYF. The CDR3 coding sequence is TGCGCCAGCAGCCAAAACTTACAAGAGACCCAGTACTTC.

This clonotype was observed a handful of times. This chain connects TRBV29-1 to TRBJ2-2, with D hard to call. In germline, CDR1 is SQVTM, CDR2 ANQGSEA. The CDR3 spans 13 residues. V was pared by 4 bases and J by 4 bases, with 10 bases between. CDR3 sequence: CSVARSGTGELFF. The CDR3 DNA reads TGCAGCGTTGCCCGATCGGGCACCGGGGAGCTGTTTTTT.

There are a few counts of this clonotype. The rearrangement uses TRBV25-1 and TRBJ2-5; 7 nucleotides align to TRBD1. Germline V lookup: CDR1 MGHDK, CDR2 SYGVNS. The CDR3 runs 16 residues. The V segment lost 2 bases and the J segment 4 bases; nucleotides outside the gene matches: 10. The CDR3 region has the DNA TGTGCCAGCAGTGAACACCCATCCGACAGGGCAGAGACCCAGTACTTC. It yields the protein CASSEHPSDRAETQYF.

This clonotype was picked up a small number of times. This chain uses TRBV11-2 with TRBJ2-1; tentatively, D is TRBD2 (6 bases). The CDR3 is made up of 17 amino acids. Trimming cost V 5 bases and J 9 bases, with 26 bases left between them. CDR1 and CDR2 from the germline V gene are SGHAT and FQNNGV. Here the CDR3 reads CASSEWGLGGDRGEQFF. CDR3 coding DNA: TGTGCCAGCAGCGAATGGGGACTGGGTGGCGACAGAGGTGAGCAGTTCTTC.

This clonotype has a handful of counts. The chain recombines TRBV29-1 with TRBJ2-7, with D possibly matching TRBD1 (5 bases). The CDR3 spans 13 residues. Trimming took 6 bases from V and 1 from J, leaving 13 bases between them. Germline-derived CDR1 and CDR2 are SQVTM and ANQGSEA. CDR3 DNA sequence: TGCAGCGTCAATCTGCCAGGGTCCTACGAGCAGTACTTC. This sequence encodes CSVNLPGSYEQYF.

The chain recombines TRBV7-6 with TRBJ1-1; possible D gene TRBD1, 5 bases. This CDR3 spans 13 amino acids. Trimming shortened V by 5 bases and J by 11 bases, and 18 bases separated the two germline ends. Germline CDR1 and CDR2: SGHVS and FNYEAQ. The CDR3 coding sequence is TGTGCCAGCAGCGCACCGGGGGGGGGTGAGGCTTTCTTT. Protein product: CASSAPGGGEAFF.

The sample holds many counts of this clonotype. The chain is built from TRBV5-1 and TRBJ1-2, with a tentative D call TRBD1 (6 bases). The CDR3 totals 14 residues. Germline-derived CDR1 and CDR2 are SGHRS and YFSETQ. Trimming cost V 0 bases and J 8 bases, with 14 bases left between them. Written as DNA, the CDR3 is TGCGCCAGCAGCTTGGCCGTGGCAGGGGACGGCTACACCTTC. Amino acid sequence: CASSLAVAGDGYTF. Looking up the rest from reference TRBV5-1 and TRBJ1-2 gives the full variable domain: KAGVTQTPRYLIKTRGQQVTLSCSPISGHRSVSWYQQTPGQGLQFLFEYFSETQRNKGNFPGRFSGRQFSNSRSEMNVSTLELGDSALYLCASSLAVAGDGYTFGSGTRLTVV.

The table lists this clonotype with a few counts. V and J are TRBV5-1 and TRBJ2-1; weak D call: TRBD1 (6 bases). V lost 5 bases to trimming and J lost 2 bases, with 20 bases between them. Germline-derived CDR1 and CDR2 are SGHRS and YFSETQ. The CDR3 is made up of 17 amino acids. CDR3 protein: CASSYVQGTRTYNEQFF. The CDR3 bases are TGCGCCAGCAGTTATGTGCAGGGGACCCGAACCTACAATGAGCAGTTCTTC.